This T cell receptor beta chain was documented in a study of early stage breast cancer tumors. On the study more broadly: Of some 15 invasive breast tumors, about twelve were hormone receptor-positive, HER2-negative.

Study-level results: Tumors had approximately 2.7-fold higher T cell density than normal breast.

Comments on this clone: Its antigen remains unknown.

Germline assignment: CDR1 SGHNT and CDR2 YYREEE (reference sequence). Trimming removed 0 bases at V and 0 bases at J, with 7 bases between. The CDR3 spans 14 residues. The table came from immunoSEQ multiplex PCR; TCRdb's copy has only in-frame clones and leaves some out. This table has around 41,000 clones, around 72% appearing once. The sequencing input was blood. This TCR derives from a person between 50 and 60 years old with breast cancer. The chain recombines TRBV5-4 with TRBJ2-7; D gene uncertain. As DNA, the CDR3 is TGTGCCAGCAGCTTGGACCAGTACTCCTACGAGCAGTACTTC. It translates to CASSLDQYSYEQYF. The variable domain in full, with the rest retrieved from reference TRBV5-4 and TRBJ2-7, is ETGVTQSPTHLIKTRGQQVTLRCSSQSGHNTVSWYQQALGQGPQFIFQYYREEENGRGNFPPRFSGLQFPNYSSELNVNALELDDSALYLCASSLDQYSYEQYFGPGTRLTVT.